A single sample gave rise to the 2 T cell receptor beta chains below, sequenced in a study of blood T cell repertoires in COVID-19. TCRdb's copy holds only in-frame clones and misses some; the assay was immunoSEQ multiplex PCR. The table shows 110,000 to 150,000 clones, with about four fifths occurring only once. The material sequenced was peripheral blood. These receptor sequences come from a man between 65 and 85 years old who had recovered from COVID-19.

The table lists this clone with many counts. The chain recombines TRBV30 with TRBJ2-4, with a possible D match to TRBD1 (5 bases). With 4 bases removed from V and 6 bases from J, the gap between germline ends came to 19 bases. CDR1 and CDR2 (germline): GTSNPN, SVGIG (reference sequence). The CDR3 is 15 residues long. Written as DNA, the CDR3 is TGTGCCTGGAATCAGGGTAGGACCCTGGGAAACATTCAGTACTTC. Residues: CAWNQGRTLGNIQYF.

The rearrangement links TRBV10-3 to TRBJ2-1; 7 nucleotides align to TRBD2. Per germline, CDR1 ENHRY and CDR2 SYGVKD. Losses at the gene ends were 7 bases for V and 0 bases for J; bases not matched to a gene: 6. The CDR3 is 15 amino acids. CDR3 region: CAINPGTTSYNEQFF. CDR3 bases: TGTGCCATCAATCCCGGGACTACCTCCTACAATGAGCAGTTCTTC.